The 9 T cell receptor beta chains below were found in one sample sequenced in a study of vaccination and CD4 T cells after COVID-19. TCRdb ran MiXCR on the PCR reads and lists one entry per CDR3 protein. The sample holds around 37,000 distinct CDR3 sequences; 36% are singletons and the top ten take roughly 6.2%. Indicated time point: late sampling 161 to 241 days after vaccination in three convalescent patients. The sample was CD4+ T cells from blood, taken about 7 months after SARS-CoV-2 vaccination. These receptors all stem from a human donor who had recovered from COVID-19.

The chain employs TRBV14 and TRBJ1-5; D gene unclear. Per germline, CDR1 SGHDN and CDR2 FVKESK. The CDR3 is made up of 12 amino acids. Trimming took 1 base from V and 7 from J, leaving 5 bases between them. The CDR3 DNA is TGTGCCAGCAGCCAAGGGTACCAGCCCCAGCATTTT. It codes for CASSQGYQPQHF.

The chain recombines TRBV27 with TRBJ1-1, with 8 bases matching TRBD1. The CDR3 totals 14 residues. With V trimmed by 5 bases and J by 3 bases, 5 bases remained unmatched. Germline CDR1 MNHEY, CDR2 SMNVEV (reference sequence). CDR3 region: CASSPQGAYTEAFF. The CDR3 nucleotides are TGTGCCAGCAGTCCCCAGGGGGCGTACACTGAAGCTTTCTTT.

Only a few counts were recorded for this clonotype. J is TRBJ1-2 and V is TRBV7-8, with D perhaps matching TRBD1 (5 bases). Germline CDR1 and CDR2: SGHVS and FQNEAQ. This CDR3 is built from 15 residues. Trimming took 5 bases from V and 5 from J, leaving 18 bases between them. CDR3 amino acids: CASSPRDRRGYGYTF. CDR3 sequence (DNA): TGTGCCAGCAGCCCCCGGGACCGCCGTGGGTATGGCTACACCTTC.

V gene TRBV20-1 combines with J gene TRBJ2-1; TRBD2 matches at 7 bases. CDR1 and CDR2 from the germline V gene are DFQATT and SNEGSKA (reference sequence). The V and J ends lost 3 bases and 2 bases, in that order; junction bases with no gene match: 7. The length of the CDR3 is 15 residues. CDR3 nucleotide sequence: TGCAGTGCTAGTTCTAGCGGCCAAACCTACAATGAGCAGTTCTTC. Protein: CSASSSGQTYNEQFF.

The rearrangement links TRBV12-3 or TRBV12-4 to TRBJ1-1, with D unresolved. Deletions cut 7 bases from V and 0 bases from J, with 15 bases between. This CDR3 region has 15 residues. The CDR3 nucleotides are TGTGCCAGCACAAAGGTTGGCGAAATGAACACTGAAGCTTTCTTT. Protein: CASTKVGEMNTEAFF.

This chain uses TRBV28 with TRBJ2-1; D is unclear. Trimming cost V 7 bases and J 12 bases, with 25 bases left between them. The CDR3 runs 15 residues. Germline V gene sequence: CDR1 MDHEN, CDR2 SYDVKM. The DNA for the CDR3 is TGTGCCAGCAAAAACACCTTCAGTGCTCTTTCAGTGCAGTTCTTC. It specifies CASKNTFSALSVQFF.

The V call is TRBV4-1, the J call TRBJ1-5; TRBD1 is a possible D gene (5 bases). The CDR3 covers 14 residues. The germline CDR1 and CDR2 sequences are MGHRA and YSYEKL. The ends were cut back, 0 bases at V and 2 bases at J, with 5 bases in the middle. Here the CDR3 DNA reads TGCGCCAGCAGCCAAGAGGGGGGCAATCAGCCCCAGCATTTT. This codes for CASSQEGGNQPQHF.

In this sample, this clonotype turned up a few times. The CDR3 reads CATSSTDTQYF. In DNA, the CDR3 is TGTGCCACCAGCAGCACAGATACGCAGTATTTT. This chain links TRBV15 with TRBJ2-3; no reliable D call. Germline CDR1 LNHNV, CDR2 YYDKDF (reference sequence). The CDR3 is 11 residues long. V lost 3 bases, J lost 2 bases, and 0 bases lay in between.

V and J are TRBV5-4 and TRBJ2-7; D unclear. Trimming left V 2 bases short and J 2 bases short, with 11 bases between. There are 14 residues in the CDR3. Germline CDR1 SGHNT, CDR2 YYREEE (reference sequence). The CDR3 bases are TGTGCCAGCAGCTTAAAGTACGCACCCTACGAGCAGTACTTC. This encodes CASSLKYAPYEQYF.